Below, 18 T cell receptor beta chains from the same sample are listed, as sequenced in a study of CXCR3-negative and CXCR3-positive naive CD8 T cells. UMI-tagged TRB cDNA libraries were built via 5' RACE. Using the 5' RACE reads, TCRdb records one entry per CDR3 protein without DNA. The sample yields around 40,000 distinct CDR3 sequences, of which the top ten take up under 15%. Source material: memory CD8+ T cells from blood. Every receptor here comes from a human donor in good health. Some clones in this sample may be carry-over from other donors' samples.

V gene TRBV20-1 combines with J gene TRBJ1-5. This CDR3 contains 16 residues. Germline CDR1 reads DFQATT; CDR2 reads SNEGSKA (reference sequence). CDR3 loop: CSARDLGLVGNQPQHF.

The rearrangement joins TRBV5-1 to TRBJ2-3. The CDR3 contains 14 residues. The V gene's germline CDR1 is SGHRS and CDR2 YFSETQ. This chain's CDR3 is CASSLVGNRDTQYF. Full variable domain (remainder filled in from reference TRBV5-1 and TRBJ2-3): KAGVTQTPRYLIKTRGQQVTLSCSPISGHRSVSWYQQTPGQGLQFLFEYFSETQRNKGNFPGRFSGRQFSNSRSEMNVSTLELGDSALYLCASSLVGNRDTQYFGPGTRLTVL.

This chain joins TRBV3-1 and TRBJ2-7; TCRdb calls TRBD2, which cannot be checked without DNA. The CDR3 has 15 amino acids. Germline CDR1 LGHDT, CDR2 YNNKEL (reference sequence). CDR3 protein: CASSQGTSGSYEQYF.

The chain is built from TRBV13 and TRBJ2-5. Germline CDR1 reads PRHDT; CDR2 reads FYEKMQ (reference sequence). The CDR3 runs to 14 residues. The CDR3 here is CASSLFRGIETQYF.

V usage is TRBV11-3 and J usage is TRBJ2-5; the TCRdb call, TRBD1, lacks DNA for checking. The CDR3 contains 14 residues. CDR1 and CDR2 (germline): SGHNT, YENEEA. This CDR3 is CASSFTGDQETQYF.

This chain joins TRBV7-9 and TRBJ2-5; TCRdb's D gene call, TRBD2, goes unchecked for lack of DNA. The CDR3 is 15 amino acids. Per the germline V gene, CDR1 is SEHNR and CDR2 is FQNEAQ (reference sequence). This CDR3 reads CASSLELAGGQAQYF. The full variable domain, rest sourced from reference TRBV7-9 and TRBJ2-5, is DTGVSQNPRHKITKRGQNVTFRCDPISEHNRLYWYRQTLGQGPEFLTYFQNEAQLEKSRLLSDRFSAERPKGSFSTLEIQRTEQGDSAMYLCASSLELAGGQAQYFGPGTRLLVL.

The J gene is TRBJ2-1, the V gene TRBV7-6; TCRdb calls TRBD1, which cannot be checked without DNA. Germline V CDR1 and CDR2: SGHVS, FNYEAQ. The CDR3 covers 19 residues. Here the CDR3 reads CASSLRGSGTGAVYNEQFF.

The rearrangement joins TRBV11-3 to TRBJ1-1; there is no DNA to check the TCRdb D call of TRBD1. This CDR3 contains 16 residues. Germline assignment: CDR1 SGHNT and CDR2 YENEEA. CDR3 sequence reads: CASSSRDRGMNTEAFF.

The gene calls are TRBV5-6 and TRBJ2-2; TCRdb reports TRBD1, a call that lacks DNA to check it against. The CDR3 loop spans 18 amino acids. In germline, CDR1 is SGHDT, CDR2 YYEEEE. The CDR3 sequence is CASSLHPTENANTGELFF.

The rearrangement links TRBV7-3 to TRBJ2-1; TCRdb's D call, TRBD2, is unchecked because there is no DNA. Per the germline V gene, CDR1 is SGHTA and CDR2 is FQGTGA. CDR3 length: 13 amino acids. The CDR3 loop reads CASGEGSVNEQFF.

The rearrangement uses TRBV12-3 or TRBV12-4 and TRBJ2-2. The CDR3 is made up of 11 amino acids. This chain's CDR3 is CASSLNGELFF.

This chain uses TRBV24-1 with TRBJ1-2; the TRBD1 assignment by TCRdb is unverifiable without DNA. CDR1 and CDR2 (germline): KGHDR, SFDVKD. This CDR3 has 14 residues. The CDR3 region is CATSDSGQGGGYTF.

The V and J genes are TRBV4-2 and TRBJ2-7. This CDR3 has 13 amino acids. Germline V lookup: CDR1 LGHNA, CDR2 YNFKEQ. This CDR3 reads CASSPYQDYEQYF.

This rearrangement joins TRBV12-3 or TRBV12-4 to TRBJ2-7; TCRdb's D gene call, TRBD2, goes unchecked for lack of DNA. This CDR3 is 14 amino acids long. The CDR3 loop is CASSEPGLKSEQYF.

This clonotype is labeled medium-sized based on frequency. The rearrangement joins TRBV6-6 to TRBJ2-7; TCRdb proposes TRBD1, but this gene call is untestable without DNA. Looked up from germline, CDR1 is MNHNY and CDR2 is SVGAGI (reference sequence). The CDR3 spans 15 residues. This CDR3 reads CASSPFRGGGYEQYF.

The chain links TRBV7-9 to TRBJ2-2; no DNA is available, so the TRBD1 call from TCRdb remains unchecked. Germline V lookup: CDR1 SEHNR, CDR2 FQNEAQ (reference sequence). This CDR3 is 16 amino acids long. The CDR3: CASSLVPGFGTGELFF. Variable domain in full (rest from reference TRBV7-9 and TRBJ2-2): DTGVSQNPRHKITKRGQNVTFRCDPISEHNRLYWYRQTLGQGPEFLTYFQNEAQLEKSRLLSDRFSAERPKGSFSTLEIQRTEQGDSAMYLCASSLVPGFGTGELFFGEGSRLTVL.

This chain connects TRBV29-1 to TRBJ2-1; TCRdb names TRBD1, which stays unverified in the absence of DNA. Germline V gene data show CDR1 as SQVTM and CDR2 as ANQGSEA. The CDR3 extends over 16 amino acids. The CDR3 sequence: CSVEVWASGTHNEQFF.

The chain has TRBV28 and TRBJ2-5. The CDR3 has 16 amino acids. Germline V gene sequence: CDR1 MDHEN, CDR2 SYDVKM. The CDR3 sequence: CASSPELNRLEETQYF.